The T cell receptor beta chain under discussion was sequenced for a study of siplizumab effects on memory and regulatory T cells. Study findings and constraints: Roughly 75-96% of proliferating CD4+ or CD8+ clones lacked an assignable naive or memory phenotype. Of the alloreactive clones, only a minor fraction mapped to unstimulated subsets. Under siplizumab, alloreactive sequences traced to unstimulated CD4+ memory cells were significantly reduced. Apparently more diverse than memory cells, naive T cells also seemed major alloresponse contributors.

As for this clone: Its specificity is not known.

The germline CDR1 and CDR2 sequences are SGHNT and YYREEE (reference sequence). V shed 0 bases and J shed 10 bases, with 14 bases lying between them. The CDR3 contains 15 residues. Clones were read by immunoSEQ multiplex PCR, and TCRdb kept only the in-frame ones, dropping some. The sample shows some 99,000 clones, about 91% of them seen only once. Sample: Tregs sorted from blood. This chain connects TRBV5-4 to TRBJ1-6; D is possibly TRBD1 (6 bases). The sequence derives from a human donor in good health. The CDR3 reads CASSLEGGLGSPLHF. The CDR3 DNA sequence: TGTGCCAGCAGCTTGGAGGGGGGGCTGGGGTCACCCCTCCACTTT.